These 24 T cell receptor beta chains were sequenced from one sample in a study of human T cells and chemical hapten exposure (dated by TCRdb to about 2021). Preparation of the library involved RACE. Data came from a NextSeq 500. Starting from the raw public reads, TCRdb applied fastp trimming at Q25, assembled clones with MiXCR and retained in-frame beta chains. Identical CDR3 proteins give one entry, which carries the most common genes and DNA. The sample table lists under 60,000 distinct CDR3 sequences, 8.5% to 10% of them with a count of one. Roughly a tenth of the sample belongs to the ten largest clones. The time point label corresponds to: pre-sensitization, week 0. The treatment or condition tag for this specimen amounts to: therapeutic diphenylcyclopropenone sensitization with weekly scalp DPC. Total RNA was isolated from unfractionated whole blood collected in Tempus Blood RNA tubes. The sequenced sample was whole blood, obtained in connection with sensitization to the hapten diphenylcyclopropenone (DPC). Receptors were obtained from a woman aged 25 to 39 with alopecia areata. Some clones in this sample may be carry-over from other donors' samples.

The gene calls are TRBV5-1 and TRBJ2-3, with 11 bases identical to TRBD2. With V trimmed by 0 bases and J by 5 bases, 5 bases remained unmatched. This CDR3 is built from 16 residues. Germline CDR1 reads SGHRS; CDR2 reads YFSETQ. The CDR3 loop is CASSLATSGGQDTQYF. CDR3 sequence (DNA): TGCGCCAGCAGCTTGGCTACTAGCGGGGGCCAAGATACGCAGTATTTT. Complete variable domain (other parts from reference TRBV5-1 and TRBJ2-3): KAGVTQTPRYLIKTRGQQVTLSCSPISGHRSVSWYQQTPGQGLQFLFEYFSETQRNKGNFPGRFSGRQFSNSRSEMNVSTLELGDSALYLCASSLATSGGQDTQYFGPGTRLTVL.

This clonotype was counted only a few times. The chain has TRBV18 and TRBJ1-4; TRBD1 agrees at 7 bases. The CDR3 runs 15 residues. CDR1 and CDR2 (germline): KGHSH, LQKENI. Germline trimming cut 1 base from V and 4 bases from J; bases unmatched to any gene: 3. The CDR3 loop reads CASSPQGALNEKLFF. The CDR3 region has the DNA TGTGCCAGCTCACCACAGGGGGCCCTTAATGAAAAACTGTTTTTT.

The chain recombines TRBV3-1 with TRBJ2-2; TRBD1 matches 7 bases. The germline V gene has CDR1 LGHDT and CDR2 YNNKEL (reference sequence). This CDR3 is built from 14 residues. The junction had 4 bases not matched to a gene; V was cut back by 4 bases and J by 5 bases. This CDR3 reads CASSLEQGTGELFF. The CDR3 DNA is TGTGCCAGCAGCCTCGAACAGGGGACCGGGGAGCTGTTTTTT.

The genes are TRBV7-2 and TRBJ2-4; 8 bases agree with TRBD2. The CDR3 runs to 18 residues. V lost 1 base, J lost 3 bases, and 11 bases stayed unmatched. In germline, CDR1 is SGHTA, CDR2 FQGNSA. CDR3 loop: CASSLDPGGGGVKNIQYF. Written as DNA, the CDR3 is TGTGCCAGCAGCTTAGATCCGGGAGGGGGAGGCGTCAAAAACATTCAGTACTTC.

This clonotype was seen more than once but under ten times. The chain carries TRBV28 and TRBJ1-2; D gene ambiguous. The CDR3 is 14 residues long. Germline V gene data show CDR1 as MDHEN and CDR2 as SYDVKM. Between the trimmed V and J ends, which lost 2 bases and 2 bases, there was a span of 9 bases. CDR3 amino acids: CASSLAAENYGYTF. As DNA, the CDR3 is TGTGCCAGCAGTTTAGCCGCAGAGAACTATGGCTACACCTTC.

This clonotype has just a few counts. The genes are TRBV20-1 and TRBJ1-6; 7 nucleotides agree with TRBD1. Germline loops: CDR1 DFQATT, CDR2 SNEGSKA (reference sequence). The CDR3 contains 15 residues. V lost 6 bases and J lost 9; bases outside the gene matches: 14. The CDR3 DNA reads as TGCAGTGCCAACAAGGTACAGGGGAACCGTTCACCCCTCCACTTT. It encodes CSANKVQGNRSPLHF.

This clonotype was observed a handful of times. The chain joins TRBV9 to TRBJ1-1; D is perhaps TRBD1 (5 bases). Germline CDR1 reads SGDLS; CDR2 reads YYNGEE. This CDR3 is built from 13 residues. V lost 0 bases, J lost 3 bases, and 6 bases lay in between. Here the CDR3 DNA reads TGTGCCAGCAGCGTAGCGGGGGACACTGAAGCTTTCTTT. Its translation: CASSVAGDTEAFF.

J is TRBJ2-7 and V is TRBV25-1; TRBD2 matches 7 bases. V shed 6 bases, J shed 0 bases, and the junction held 5 bases outside the gene matches. Germline assignment: CDR1 MGHDK and CDR2 SYGVNS. The CDR3 runs 14 residues. The CDR3 sequence: CASSPGGFSYEQYF. In nucleotides, the CDR3 is TGTGCCAGCAGCCCGGGGGGTTTCTCCTACGAGCAGTACTTC.

The chain couples TRBV5-5 to TRBJ2-3, with TRBD2 as a possible D gene (6 bases). The CDR3 sequence is 16 residues long. V was trimmed by 0 bases and J by 1 base, leaving 12 bases between them. The V gene's germline CDR1 is SGHKS and CDR2 YYEKEE (reference sequence). Written as DNA, the CDR3 is TGTGCCAGCAGCTTGGATCGGGGGTCTTGCACAGATACGCAGTATTTT. Translation gives CASSLDRGSCTDTQYF.

The chain is built from TRBV30 and TRBJ1-1; no clear D gene. V lost 1 base and J lost 5, with 11 bases in between. The germline V gene encodes CDR1 GTSNPN and CDR2 SVGIG (reference sequence). CDR3 length: 13 residues. In nucleotides, the CDR3 is TGTGCCTGGAGTGGACGGCTGCGGACTGAAGCTTTCTTT. It yields the protein CAWSGRLRTEAFF.

The genes are TRBV7-6 and TRBJ2-7; weak D call: TRBD1 (6 bases). The V end lost 2 bases, the J end lost 1 base, and 12 bases lay between the germline ends. The CDR3 has 15 residues. Germline loops: CDR1 SGHVS, CDR2 FNYEAQ. The chain's CDR3 is CASSLWAGVSYEQYF. The CDR3, as DNA: TGTGCCAGCAGCTTATGGGCAGGGGTTTCCTACGAGCAGTACTTC.

A note on this clonotype: A junction end diverges from the germline sequence, so it may reflect a read error. V gene TRBV29-1 combines with J gene TRBJ1-2, with a weak D call TRBD1 (5 bases). The CDR3 totals 13 residues. Germline assignment: CDR1 SQVTM and CDR2 ANQGSEA. DNA of the CDR3: TGCAGCGCTAGACTGGGGACTAGAGATGGCGACACCTTC. Translating it yields CSARLGTRDGDTF.

This clonotype was detected only a few times. The genes are TRBV28 and TRBJ2-2; tentatively, D is TRBD1 (6 bases). Germline V gene lookup returns CDR1 MDHEN and CDR2 SYDVKM. The CDR3 runs to 13 residues. Trimming shortened V by 4 bases and J by 5 bases, and 8 bases separated the two germline ends. The CDR3 protein is CASSWQGTGELFF. The CDR3 DNA reads TGTGCCAGCAGTTGGCAGGGGACCGGGGAGCTGTTTTTT.

A few counts support this clonotype. This chain links TRBV19 with TRBJ1-6, with D uncertain. Looked up from germline, CDR1 is LNHDA and CDR2 is SQIVND (reference sequence). The germline V and J ends were trimmed by 7 bases and 0 bases, with 7 bases remaining between them. This CDR3 is built from 14 residues. CDR3 protein: CASTVSSYNSPLHF. CDR3 nucleotides: TGTGCCAGTACTGTGAGCTCCTATAATTCACCCCTCCACTTT. The whole variable domain, remainder taken from reference TRBV19 and TRBJ1-6, is DGGITQSPKYLFRKEGQNVTLSCEQNLNHDAMYWYRQDPGQGLRLIYYSQIVNDFQKGDIAEGYSVSREKKESFPLTVTSAQKNPTAFYLCASTVSSYNSPLHFGNGTRLTVT.

The sample holds a few counts of this clonotype. The rearrangement uses TRBV5-6 and TRBJ2-5, with 8 nucleotides matching TRBD1. Trimming cost V 3 bases and J 0 bases; bases outside gene matches: 7. The CDR3 is 16 amino acids. Looked up from germline, CDR1 is SGHDT and CDR2 is YYEEEE. The chain's CDR3 is CASSWPRQGYQETQYF. Written as DNA, the CDR3 is TGTGCCAGCAGCTGGCCCCGACAGGGGTACCAAGAGACCCAGTACTTC.

The table lists this clonotype with many counts. CDR3 sequence: CAISGGGGNQPQHF. In nucleotides, the CDR3 is TGTGCCATCAGTGGAGGGGGCGGCAATCAGCCCCAGCATTTT. The chain has TRBV10-3 and TRBJ1-5, with TRBD1 matching 7 bases. The V gene end was trimmed by 4 bases and the J gene end by 2 bases; junction bases not matched to a gene: 2. Germline V CDR1 and CDR2: ENHRY, SYGVKD. The CDR3 extends over 14 amino acids.

V is TRBV4-3 and J is TRBJ2-1; TRBD1 might be the D (5 bases). In germline, CDR1 is LGHNA, CDR2 YSLEER. The CDR3 totals 13 residues. The V end was cut by 0 bases, the J end by 15 bases, with 15 bases between. The DNA of the CDR3 is TGCGCCAGCAGCCAAGAACCCCGGACACGGAGGTTCTTC. Encoded protein: CASSQEPRTRRFF.

The sample holds a few counts of this clonotype. The chain joins TRBV12-3 or TRBV12-4 to TRBJ1-5, with 8 bases identical to TRBD1. After removal of 6 bases from V and 2 bases from J, the junction contained 3 bases not matched to a gene. This CDR3 is built from 14 residues. The DNA of the CDR3 is TGTGCCAGCAGCCGACAGGGGCGCAATCAGCCCCAGCATTTT. This gives the protein CASSRQGRNQPQHF.

The V call is TRBV6-4, the J call TRBJ2-3; the match to TRBD2 covers 7 bases. The CDR3 runs 14 residues. CDR1 is MRHNA and CDR2 is SNTAGT in the germline V gene. The ends lost 0 bases at V and 3 bases at J; junction bases unmatched: 0. The CDR3 protein is CASSDSLATDTQYF. For the CDR3, the DNA is TGTGCCAGCAGTGACTCACTAGCGACAGATACGCAGTATTTT.

This clonotype has a count of ten or more. The chain employs TRBV14 and TRBJ1-2; tentatively, D is TRBD1 (6 bases). The CDR3 length is 16 residues. Germline loops: CDR1 SGHDN, CDR2 FVKESK. The V end was cut by 0 bases, the J end by 4 bases, with 15 bases between. The CDR3 nucleotides are TGTGCCAGCAGCCAAGAAAGGGACATCCAGATCTATGGCTACACCTTC. Its translation is CASSQERDIQIYGYTF.

The J gene is TRBJ2-5, the V gene TRBV3-1; 7 bases agree with TRBD2. The CDR3 contains 13 residues. The ends lost 2 bases at V and 3 bases at J; junction bases unmatched: 0. CDR1 LGHDT and CDR2 YNNKEL come from the germline V gene (reference sequence). The CDR3 is CASSQRGEETQYF. The DNA of the CDR3 is TGTGCCAGCAGCCAACGGGGGGAAGAGACCCAGTACTTC.

This clonotype was counted at least ten times. The V gene is TRBV12-3 or TRBV12-4, the J gene TRBJ2-3; 10 bases map to TRBD2. J was trimmed by 4 bases and V by 7 bases; bases with no gene match: 5. CDR3 length: 14 amino acids. CDR3 loop: CASNERGGSDTQYF. The CDR3 region has the DNA TGTGCCAGCAACGAGCGGGGGGGATCAGATACGCAGTATTTT.

Relative to its sample, this clonotype is medium-sized. The chain has TRBV5-1 and TRBJ2-5, with D uncertain. Germline V CDR1 and CDR2: SGHRS, YFSETQ. This CDR3 contains 12 residues. Trimming removed 1 base from V and 3 bases from J, with 4 bases in between. The CDR3 region has the DNA TGCGCCAGCAGCTTGTCGGAAGAGACCCAGTACTTC. Its protein product is CASSLSEETQYF.

This clonotype has only a few counts. This chain joins TRBV20-1 and TRBJ1-2; D not resolved. The CDR3 length is 14 residues. Between the trimmed V and J ends, which lost 6 bases and 0 bases, there was a span of 14 bases. Looked up from germline, CDR1 is DFQATT and CDR2 is SNEGSKA (reference sequence). The CDR3 nucleotides read TGCAGTGCAACCAAGACGCCTGCTAACTATGGCTACACCTTC. Residues: CSATKTPANYGYTF.